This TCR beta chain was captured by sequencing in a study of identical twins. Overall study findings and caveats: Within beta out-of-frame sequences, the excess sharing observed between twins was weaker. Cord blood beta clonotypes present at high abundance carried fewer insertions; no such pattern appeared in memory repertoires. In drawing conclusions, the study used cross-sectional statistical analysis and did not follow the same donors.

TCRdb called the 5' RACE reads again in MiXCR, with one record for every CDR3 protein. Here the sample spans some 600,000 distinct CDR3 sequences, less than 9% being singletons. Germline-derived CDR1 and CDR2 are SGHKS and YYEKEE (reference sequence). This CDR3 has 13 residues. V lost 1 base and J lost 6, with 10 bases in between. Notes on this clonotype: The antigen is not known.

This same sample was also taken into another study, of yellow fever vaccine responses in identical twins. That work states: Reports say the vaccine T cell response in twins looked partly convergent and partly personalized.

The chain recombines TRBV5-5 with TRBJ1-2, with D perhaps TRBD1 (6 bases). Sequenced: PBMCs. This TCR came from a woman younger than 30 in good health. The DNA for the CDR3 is TGTGCCAGCAGCTTGCACAGGGACGATGGCTACACCTTC. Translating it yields CASSLHRDDGYTF.